The T cell receptor beta chain under discussion was sequenced for a study of cytotoxic CD8 clonotypes in ibrutinib-treated CLL. Study results and caveats: The public clonotypes identified were infrequent and showed contraction or stability on treatment. Clonality was higher at baseline than in age-matched healthy donors and tracked circulating CD8+ T-cell counts. At ibrutinib response, clonality increased, and at progression it declined back toward baseline.

Here immunoSEQ multiplex PCR was the method, and the copy in TCRdb shows in-frame clones only, minus some. The sample contains some 140,000 clones, 79% of which appear only once. Concerning this clone itself: Its target is unknown.

Approximately 2.2 micrograms of genomic DNA, which was extracted from cryopreserved PBMCs, served as the material used for the TCR beta libraries. Per the germline V gene, CDR1 is LGHNA and CDR2 is YNFKEQ. Trimming removed 0 bases from V and 0 bases from J; junction bases left unmatched: 8. The length of the CDR3 is 17 residues. The sample consisted of PBMCs, taken after 12 months of ibrutinib treatment. This sequence joins TRBV4-2 and TRBJ2-7, with 7 bases matching TRBD1. The clonotype comes from a human donor with chronic lymphocytic leukemia. The CDR3 DNA is TGTGCCAGCAGCCAAGATTCCAGGACAGGTAACTCCTACGAGCAGTACTTC. This sequence encodes CASSQDSRTGNSYEQYF.